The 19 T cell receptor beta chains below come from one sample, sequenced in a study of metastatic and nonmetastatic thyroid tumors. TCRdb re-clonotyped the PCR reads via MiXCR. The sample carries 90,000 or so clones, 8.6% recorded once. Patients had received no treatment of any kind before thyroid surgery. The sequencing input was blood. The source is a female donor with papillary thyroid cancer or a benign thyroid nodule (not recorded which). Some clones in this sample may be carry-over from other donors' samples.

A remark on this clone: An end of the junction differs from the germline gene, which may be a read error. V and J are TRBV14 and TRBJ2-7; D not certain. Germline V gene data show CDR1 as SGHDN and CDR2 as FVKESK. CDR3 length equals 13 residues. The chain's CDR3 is CASSPRRSYERYF. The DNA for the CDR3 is TGTGCCAGCAGCCCCCGGCGGTCCTACGAGCGGTACTTC.

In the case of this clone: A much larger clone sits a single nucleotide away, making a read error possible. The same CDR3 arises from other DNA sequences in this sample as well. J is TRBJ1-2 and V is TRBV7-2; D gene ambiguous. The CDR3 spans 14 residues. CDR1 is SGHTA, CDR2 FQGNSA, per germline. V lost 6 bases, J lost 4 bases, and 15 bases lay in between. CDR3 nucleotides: TGTGCCAGCAGTACCCCCATGGTGGGCTATGGCTACACCTTC. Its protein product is CASSTPMVGYGYTF. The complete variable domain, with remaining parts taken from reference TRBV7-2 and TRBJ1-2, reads GAGVSQSPSNKVTEKGKDVELRCDPISGHTALYWYRQSLGQGLEFLIYFQGNSAPDKSGLPSDRFSAERTGGSVSTLTIQRTQQEDSAVYLCASSTPMVGYGYTFGSGTRLTVV.

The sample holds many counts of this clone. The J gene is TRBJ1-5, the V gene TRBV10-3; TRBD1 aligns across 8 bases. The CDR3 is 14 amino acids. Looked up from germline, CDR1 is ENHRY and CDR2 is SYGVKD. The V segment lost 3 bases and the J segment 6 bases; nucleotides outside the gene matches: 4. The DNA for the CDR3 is TGTGCCATCAGTGACAGGGGGCGAGGTCAGCCCCAGCATTTT. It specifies CAISDRGRGQPQHF.

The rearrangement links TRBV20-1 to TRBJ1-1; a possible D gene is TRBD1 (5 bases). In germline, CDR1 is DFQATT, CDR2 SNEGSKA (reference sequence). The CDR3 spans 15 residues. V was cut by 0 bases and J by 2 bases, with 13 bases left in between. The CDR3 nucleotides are TGCAGTGCTAGAGATCCCCGACAGACAAACACTGAAGCTTTCTTT. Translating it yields CSARDPRQTNTEAFF.

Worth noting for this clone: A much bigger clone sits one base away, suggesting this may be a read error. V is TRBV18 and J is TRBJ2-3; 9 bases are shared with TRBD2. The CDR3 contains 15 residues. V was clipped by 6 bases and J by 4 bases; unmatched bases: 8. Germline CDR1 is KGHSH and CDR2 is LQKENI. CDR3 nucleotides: TGTGCCAGCTCCACCCCGGGACTAGCTCCAGATACGCAGTATTTT. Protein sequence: CASSTPGLAPDTQYF.

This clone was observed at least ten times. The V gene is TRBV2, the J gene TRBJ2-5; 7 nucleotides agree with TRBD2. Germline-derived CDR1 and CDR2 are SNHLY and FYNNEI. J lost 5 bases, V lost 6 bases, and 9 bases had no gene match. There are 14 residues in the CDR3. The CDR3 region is CASRARAGVETQYF. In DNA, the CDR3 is TGTGCCAGCAGGGCCCGGGCGGGGGTTGAGACCCAGTACTTC. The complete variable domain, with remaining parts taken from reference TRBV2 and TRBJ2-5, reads EPEVTQTPSHQVTQMGQEVILRCVPISNHLYFYWYRQILGQKVEFLVSFYNNEISEKSEIFDDQFSVERPDGSNFTLKIRSTKLEDSAMYFCASRARAGVETQYFGPGTRLLVL.

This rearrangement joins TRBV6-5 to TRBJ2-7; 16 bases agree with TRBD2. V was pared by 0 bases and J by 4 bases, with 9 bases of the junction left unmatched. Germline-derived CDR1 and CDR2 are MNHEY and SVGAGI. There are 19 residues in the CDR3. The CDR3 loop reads CASSYSQGLAGGLAYEQYF. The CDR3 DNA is TGTGCCAGCAGTTACTCTCAGGGACTAGCGGGGGGGCTCGCGTACGAGCAGTACTTC.

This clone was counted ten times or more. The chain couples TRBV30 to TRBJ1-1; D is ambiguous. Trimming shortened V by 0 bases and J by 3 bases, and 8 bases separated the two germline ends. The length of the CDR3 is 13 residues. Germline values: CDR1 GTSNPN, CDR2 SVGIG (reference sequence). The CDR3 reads CAWSVSEYTEAFF. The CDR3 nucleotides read TGTGCCTGGAGTGTATCAGAGTACACTGAAGCTTTCTTT. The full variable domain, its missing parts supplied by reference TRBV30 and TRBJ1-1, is SQTIHQWPATLVQPVGSPLSLECTVEGTSNPNLYWYRQAAGRGLQLLFYSVGIGQISSEVPQNLSASRPQDRQFILSSKKLLLSDSGFYLCAWSVSEYTEAFFGQGTRLTVV.

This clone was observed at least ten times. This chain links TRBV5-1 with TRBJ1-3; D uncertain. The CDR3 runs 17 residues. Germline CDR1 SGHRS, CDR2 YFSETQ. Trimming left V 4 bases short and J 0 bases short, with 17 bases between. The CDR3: CASSPRTFRNSGNTIYF. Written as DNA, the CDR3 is TGCGCCAGCAGCCCCAGGACTTTCCGGAACTCTGGAAACACCATATATTTT.

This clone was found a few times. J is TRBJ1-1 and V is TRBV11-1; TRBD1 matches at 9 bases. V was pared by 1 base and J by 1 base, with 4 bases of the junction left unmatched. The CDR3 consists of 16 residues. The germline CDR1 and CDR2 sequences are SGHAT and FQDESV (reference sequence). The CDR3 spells CASSLGGQGGNTEAFF. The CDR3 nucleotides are TGTGCCAGCAGCTTAGGGGGACAGGGCGGGAACACTGAAGCTTTCTTT. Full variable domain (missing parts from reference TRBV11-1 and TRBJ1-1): EAEVAQSPRYKITEKSQAVAFWCDPISGHATLYWYRQILGQGPELLVQFQDESVVDDSQLPKDRFSAERLKGVDSTLKIQPAELGDSAMYLCASSLGGQGGNTEAFFGQGTRLTVV.

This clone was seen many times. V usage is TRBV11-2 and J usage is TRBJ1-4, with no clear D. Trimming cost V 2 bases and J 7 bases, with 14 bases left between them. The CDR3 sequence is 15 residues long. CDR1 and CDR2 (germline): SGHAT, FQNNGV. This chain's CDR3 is CASSLSLYSGEKLFF. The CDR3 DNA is TGTGCCAGCAGCTTATCCTTGTATTCGGGTGAAAAACTGTTTTTT.

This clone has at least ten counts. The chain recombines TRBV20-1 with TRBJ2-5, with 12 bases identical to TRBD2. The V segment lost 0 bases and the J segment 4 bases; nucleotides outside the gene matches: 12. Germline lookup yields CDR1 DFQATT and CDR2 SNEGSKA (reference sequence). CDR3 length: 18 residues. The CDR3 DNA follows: TGCAGTGCTAGAGATCCGGCTAGCGGGGGGGTTAGTGGAGAGACCCAGTACTTC. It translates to CSARDPASGGVSGETQYF.

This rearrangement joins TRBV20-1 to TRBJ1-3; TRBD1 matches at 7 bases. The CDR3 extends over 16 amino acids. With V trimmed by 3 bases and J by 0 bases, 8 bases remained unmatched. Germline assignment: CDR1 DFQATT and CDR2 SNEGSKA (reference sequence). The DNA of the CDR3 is TGCAGTGCTAGGAGACAGGGTAGTGTCTCTGGAAACACCATATATTTT. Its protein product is CSARRQGSVSGNTIYF.

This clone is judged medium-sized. The CDR3 bases are TGTGCCAGCAGTTTAGCCACCAACCAGCATTTT. The encoded protein is CASSLATNQHF. The chain is built from TRBV12-3 or TRBV12-4 and TRBJ1-5, with D unresolved. The CDR3 covers 11 residues. V lost 0 bases and J lost 12, with 6 bases in between.

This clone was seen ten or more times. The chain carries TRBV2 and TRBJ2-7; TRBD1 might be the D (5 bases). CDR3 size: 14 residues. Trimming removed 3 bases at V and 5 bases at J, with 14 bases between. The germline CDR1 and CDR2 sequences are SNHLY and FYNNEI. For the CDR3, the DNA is TGTGCCAGCAGTGATTATAAGGGGCCCGACGAGCAGTACTTC. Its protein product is CASSDYKGPDEQYF.

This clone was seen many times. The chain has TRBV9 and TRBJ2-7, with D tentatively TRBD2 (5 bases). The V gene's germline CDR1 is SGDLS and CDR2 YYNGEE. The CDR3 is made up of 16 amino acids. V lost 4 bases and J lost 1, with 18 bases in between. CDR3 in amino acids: CASSPRGEGRSYEQYF. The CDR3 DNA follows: TGTGCCAGCAGCCCGAGAGGTGAGGGAAGGTCCTACGAGCAGTACTTC.

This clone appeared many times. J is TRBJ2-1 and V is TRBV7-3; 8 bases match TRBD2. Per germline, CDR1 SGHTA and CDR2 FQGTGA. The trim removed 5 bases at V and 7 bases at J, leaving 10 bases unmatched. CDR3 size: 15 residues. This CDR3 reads CASSLLAGGLNEQFF. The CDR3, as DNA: TGTGCCAGCAGCCTCTTGGCGGGGGGCCTAAATGAGCAGTTCTTC. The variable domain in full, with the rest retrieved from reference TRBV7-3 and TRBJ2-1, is GAGVSQTPSNKVTEKGKYVELRCDPISGHTALYWYRQSLGQGPEFLIYFQGTGAADDSGLPNDRFFAVRPEGSVSTLKIQRTERGDSAVYLCASSLLAGGLNEQFFGPGTRLTVL.

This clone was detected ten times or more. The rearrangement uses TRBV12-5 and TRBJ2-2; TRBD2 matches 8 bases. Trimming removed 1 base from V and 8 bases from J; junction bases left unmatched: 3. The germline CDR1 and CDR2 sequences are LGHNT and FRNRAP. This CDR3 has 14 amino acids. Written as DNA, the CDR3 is TGTGCTAGTGGTTTGGACGGGAGGGGAGGGGAGCTGTTTTTT. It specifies CASGLDGRGGELFF.

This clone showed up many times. The CDR3 sequence: CASSYGGAYGYTF. In nucleotides, the CDR3 is TGTGCCAGCAGTTACGGTGGAGCCTATGGCTACACCTTC. The chain has TRBV6-6 and TRBJ1-2; D is unclear. Germline CDR1 reads MNHNY; CDR2 reads SVGAGI (reference sequence). The CDR3 contains 13 residues. Between the trimmed V and J ends, which lost 2 bases and 4 bases, there was a span of 8 bases.